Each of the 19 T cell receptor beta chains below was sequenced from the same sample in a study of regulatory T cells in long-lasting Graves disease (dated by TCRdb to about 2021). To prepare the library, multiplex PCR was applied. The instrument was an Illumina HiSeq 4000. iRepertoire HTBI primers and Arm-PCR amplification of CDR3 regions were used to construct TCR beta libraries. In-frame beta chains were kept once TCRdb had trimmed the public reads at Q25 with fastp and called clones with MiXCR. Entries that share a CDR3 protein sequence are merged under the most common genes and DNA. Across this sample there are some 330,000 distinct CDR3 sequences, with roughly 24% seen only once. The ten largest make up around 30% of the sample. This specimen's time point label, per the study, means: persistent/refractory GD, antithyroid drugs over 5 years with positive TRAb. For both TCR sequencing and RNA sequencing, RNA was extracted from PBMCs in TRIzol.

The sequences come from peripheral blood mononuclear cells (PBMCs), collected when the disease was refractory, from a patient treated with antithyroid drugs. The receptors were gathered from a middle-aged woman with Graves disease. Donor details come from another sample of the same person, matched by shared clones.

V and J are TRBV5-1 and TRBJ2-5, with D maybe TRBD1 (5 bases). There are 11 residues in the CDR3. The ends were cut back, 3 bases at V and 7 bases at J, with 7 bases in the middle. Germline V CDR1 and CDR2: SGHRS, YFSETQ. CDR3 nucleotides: TGCGCCAGCAGCTCCGACAGGACCCAGTACTTC. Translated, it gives CASSSDRTQYF.

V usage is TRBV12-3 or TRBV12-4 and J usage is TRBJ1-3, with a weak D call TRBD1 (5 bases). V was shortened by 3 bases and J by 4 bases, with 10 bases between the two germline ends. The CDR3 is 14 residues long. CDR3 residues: CASSLGRRGNTIYF. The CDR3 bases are TGTGCCAGCAGTTTGGGACGGCGCGGAAACACCATATATTTT.

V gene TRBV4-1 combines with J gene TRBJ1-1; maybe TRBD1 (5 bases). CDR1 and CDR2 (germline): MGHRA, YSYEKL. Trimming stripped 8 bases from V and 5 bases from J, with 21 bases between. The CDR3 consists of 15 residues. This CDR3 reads CASSSRQNIWTEAFF. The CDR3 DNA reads TGCGCCAGCTCCTCACGACAGAATATTTGGACTGAAGCTTTCTTT.

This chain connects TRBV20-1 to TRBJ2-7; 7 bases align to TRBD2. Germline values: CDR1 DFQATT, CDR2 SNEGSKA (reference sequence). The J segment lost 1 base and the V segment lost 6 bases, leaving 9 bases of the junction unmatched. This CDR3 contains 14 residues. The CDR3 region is CSAPWREHSYEQYF. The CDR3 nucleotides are TGCAGTGCACCATGGCGGGAGCATTCCTACGAGCAGTACTTC.

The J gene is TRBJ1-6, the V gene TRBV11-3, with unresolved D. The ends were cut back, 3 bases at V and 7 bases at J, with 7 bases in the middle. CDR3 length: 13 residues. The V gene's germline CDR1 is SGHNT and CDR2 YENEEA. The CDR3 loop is CASSFGSNSPLHF. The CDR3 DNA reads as TGTGCCAGCAGCTTCGGGAGCAATTCACCCCTCCACTTT.

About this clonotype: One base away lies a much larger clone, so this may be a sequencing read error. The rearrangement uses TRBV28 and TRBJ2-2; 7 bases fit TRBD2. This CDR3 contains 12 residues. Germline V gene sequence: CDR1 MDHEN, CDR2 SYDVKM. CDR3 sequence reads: CASSFDGGGLFF. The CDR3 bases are TGTGCCAGCAGTTTTGACGGCGGGGGGCTGTTTTTT.

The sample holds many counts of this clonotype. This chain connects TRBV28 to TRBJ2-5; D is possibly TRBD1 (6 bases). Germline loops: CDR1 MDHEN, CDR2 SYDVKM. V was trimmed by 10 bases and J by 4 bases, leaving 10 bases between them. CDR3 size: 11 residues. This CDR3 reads CATGTPETQYF. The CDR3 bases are TGTGCCACCGGGACACCAGAGACCCAGTACTTC.

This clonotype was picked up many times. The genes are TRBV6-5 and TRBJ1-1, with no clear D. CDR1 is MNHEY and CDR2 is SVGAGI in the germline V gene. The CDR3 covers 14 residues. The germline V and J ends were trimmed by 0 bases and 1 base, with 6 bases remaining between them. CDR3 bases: TGTGCCAGCAGTTACTCTATAAGGAACACTGAAGCTTTCTTT. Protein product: CASSYSIRNTEAFF.

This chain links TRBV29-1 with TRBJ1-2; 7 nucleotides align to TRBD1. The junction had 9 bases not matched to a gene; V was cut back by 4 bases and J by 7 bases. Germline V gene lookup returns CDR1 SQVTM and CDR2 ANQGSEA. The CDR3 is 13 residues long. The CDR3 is CSVARQGRGGYTF. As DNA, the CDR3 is TGCAGCGTTGCCCGACAGGGCCGAGGTGGCTACACCTTC.

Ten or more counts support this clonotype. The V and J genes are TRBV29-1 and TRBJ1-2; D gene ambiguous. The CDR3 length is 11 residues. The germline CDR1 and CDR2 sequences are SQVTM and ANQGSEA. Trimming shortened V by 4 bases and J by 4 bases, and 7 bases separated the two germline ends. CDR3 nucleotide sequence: TGCAGCGTTGTTGGCAGCTATGGCTACACCTTC. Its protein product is CSVVGSYGYTF.

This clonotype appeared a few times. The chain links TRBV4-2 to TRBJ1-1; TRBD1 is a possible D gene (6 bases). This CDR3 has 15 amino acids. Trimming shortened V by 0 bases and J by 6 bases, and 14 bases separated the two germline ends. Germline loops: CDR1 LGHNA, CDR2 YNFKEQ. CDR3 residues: CASSQDHGEGAEAFF. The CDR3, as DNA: TGTGCCAGCAGCCAAGATCATGGGGAGGGGGCTGAAGCTTTCTTT.

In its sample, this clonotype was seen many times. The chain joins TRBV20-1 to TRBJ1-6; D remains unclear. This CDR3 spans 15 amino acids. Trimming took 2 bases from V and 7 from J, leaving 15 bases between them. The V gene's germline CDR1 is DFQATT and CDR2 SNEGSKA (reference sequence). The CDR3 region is CSARRPGSTNSPLHF. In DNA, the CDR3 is TGCAGTGCTAGACGACCGGGCTCGACGAATTCACCCCTCCACTTT.

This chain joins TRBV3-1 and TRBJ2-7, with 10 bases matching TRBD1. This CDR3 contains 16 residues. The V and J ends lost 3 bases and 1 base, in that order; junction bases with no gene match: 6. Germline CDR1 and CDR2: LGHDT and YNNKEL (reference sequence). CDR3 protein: CASSQSGTGASYEQYF. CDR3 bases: TGTGCCAGCAGCCAGTCTGGGACAGGGGCGTCCTACGAGCAGTACTTC.

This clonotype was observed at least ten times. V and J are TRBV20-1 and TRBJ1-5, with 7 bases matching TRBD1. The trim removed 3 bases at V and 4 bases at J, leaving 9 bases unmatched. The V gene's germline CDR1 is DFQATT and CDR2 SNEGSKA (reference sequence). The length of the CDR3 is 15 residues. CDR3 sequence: CSARARQGGNQPQHF. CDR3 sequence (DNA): TGCAGTGCTAGGGCTCGACAGGGAGGGAATCAGCCCCAGCATTTT.

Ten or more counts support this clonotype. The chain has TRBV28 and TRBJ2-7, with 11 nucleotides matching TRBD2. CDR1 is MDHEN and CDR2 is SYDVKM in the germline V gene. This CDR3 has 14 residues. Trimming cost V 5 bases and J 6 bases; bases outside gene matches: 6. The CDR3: CASSVAGGPSEQYF. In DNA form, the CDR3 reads TGTGCCAGCAGTGTAGCGGGAGGGCCGTCCGAGCAGTACTTC.

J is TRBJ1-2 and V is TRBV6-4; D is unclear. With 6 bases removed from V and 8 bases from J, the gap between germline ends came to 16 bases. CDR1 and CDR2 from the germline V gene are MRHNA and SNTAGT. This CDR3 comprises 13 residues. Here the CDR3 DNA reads TGTGCCAGCAGCCAGGCCGGTCTGGGCGGCTACACCTTC. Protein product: CASSQAGLGGYTF.

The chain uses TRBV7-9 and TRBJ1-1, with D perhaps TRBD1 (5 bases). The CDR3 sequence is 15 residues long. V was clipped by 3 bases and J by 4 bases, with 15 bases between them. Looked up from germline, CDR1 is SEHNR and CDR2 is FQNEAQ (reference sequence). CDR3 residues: CASSFLQGSSTEAFF. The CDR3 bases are TGTGCCAGCAGCTTTCTTCAGGGTAGTAGCACTGAAGCTTTCTTT. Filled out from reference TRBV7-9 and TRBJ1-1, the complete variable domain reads DTGVSQNPRHKITKRGQNVTFRCDPISEHNRLYWYRQTLGQGPEFLTYFQNEAQLEKSRLLSDRFSAERPKGSFSTLEIQRTEQGDSAMYLCASSFLQGSSTEAFFGQGTRLTVV.

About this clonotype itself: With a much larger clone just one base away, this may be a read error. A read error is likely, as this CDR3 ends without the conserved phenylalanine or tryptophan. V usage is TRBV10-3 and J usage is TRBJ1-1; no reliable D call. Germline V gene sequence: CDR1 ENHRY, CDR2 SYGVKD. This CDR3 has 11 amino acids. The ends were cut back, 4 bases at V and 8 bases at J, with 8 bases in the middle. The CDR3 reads CAISGMGEAFS. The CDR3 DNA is TGTGCCATCAGTGGAATGGGCGAAGCTTTCTCT.

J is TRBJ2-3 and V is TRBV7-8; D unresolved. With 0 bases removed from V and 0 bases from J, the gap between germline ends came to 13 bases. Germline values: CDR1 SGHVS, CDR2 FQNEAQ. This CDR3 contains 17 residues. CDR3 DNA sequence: TGTGCCAGCAGCTTAGCTCGGTCCAGCTCTAGCACAGATACGCAGTATTTT. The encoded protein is CASSLARSSSSTDTQYF.